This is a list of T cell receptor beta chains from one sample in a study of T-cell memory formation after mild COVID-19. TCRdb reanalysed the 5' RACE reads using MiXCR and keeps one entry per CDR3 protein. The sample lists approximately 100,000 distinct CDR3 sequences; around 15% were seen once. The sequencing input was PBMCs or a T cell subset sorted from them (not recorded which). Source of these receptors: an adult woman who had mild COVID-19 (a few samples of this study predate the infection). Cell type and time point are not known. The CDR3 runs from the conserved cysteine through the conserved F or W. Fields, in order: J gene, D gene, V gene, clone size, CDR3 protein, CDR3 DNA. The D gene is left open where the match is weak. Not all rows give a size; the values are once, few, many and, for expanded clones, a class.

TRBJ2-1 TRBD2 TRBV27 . CASTWGTSGRNEQFF TGTGCCAGCACCTGGGGGACTAGCGGGAGAAATGAGCAGTTCTTC
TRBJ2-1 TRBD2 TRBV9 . CASSVATGGFDEQFF TGTGCCAGCAGCGTAGCTACGGGAGGGTTCGATGAGCAGTTCTTC
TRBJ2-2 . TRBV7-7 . CASSLPGTGELFF TGTGCTAGCAGCTTACCCGGTACCGGGGAGCTGTTTTTT
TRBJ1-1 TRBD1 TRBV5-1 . CASSPDRDTEAFF TGCGCCAGCAGCCCGGACAGGGACACTGAAGCTTTCTTT
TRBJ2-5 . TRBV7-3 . CASSLGGGSQETQYF TGTGCCAGCAGCTTAGGAGGGGGCTCCCAAGAGACCCAGTACTTC
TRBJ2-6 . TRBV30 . CAWSVPGISGANVLTF TGTGCCTGGAGTGTACCGGGAATCTCTGGGGCCAACGTCCTGACTTTC
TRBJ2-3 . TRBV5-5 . CASTITDTQYF TGTGCCAGCACCATCACTGATACGCAGTATTTT
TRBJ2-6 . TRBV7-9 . CASSNPTGSGANVLTF TGTGCCAGCAGCAACCCCACAGGGTCCGGGGCCAACGTCCTGACTTTC
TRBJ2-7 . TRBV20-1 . CSASPSMYEQYF TGCAGTGCTAGCCCCAGCATGTACGAGCAGTACTTC
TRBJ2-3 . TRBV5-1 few CASSLGTQSTDTQYF TGCGCCAGCAGCTTGGGTACTCAAAGCACAGATACGCAGTATTTT
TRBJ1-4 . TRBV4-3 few CASSQDDPGEANEKLFF TGCGCCAGCAGCCAAGATGATCCGGGGGAGGCTAATGAAAAACTGTTTTTT
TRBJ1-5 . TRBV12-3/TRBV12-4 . CASSLGGWSNQPQHF TGTGCCAGCAGTTTAGGAGGGTGGAGCAATCAGCCCCAGCATTTT
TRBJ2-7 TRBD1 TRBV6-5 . CASSRAGPTGVKDEQYF TGTGCCAGCAGCCGGGCCGGCCCGACAGGGGTCAAGGACGAGCAGTACTTC
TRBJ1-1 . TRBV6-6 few CASSYLGEGITEAFF TGTGCCAGCAGTTACTTAGGGGAGGGGATCACTGAAGCTTTCTTT
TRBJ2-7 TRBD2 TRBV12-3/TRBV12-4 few CASSEGLRRGVEQYF TGTGCCAGCAGCGAAGGACTCCGGCGGGGGGTCGAGCAGTACTTC
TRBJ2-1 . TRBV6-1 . CASSEALGWGMGPNEQFF TGTGCCAGCAGTGAAGCTCTTGGTTGGGGCATGGGTCCGAATGAGCAGTTCTTC
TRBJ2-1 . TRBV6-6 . CASSYWQISYNEQFF TGTGCCAGCAGTTACTGGCAGATTTCCTACAATGAGCAGTTCTTC
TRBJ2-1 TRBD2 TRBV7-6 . CASSLAEGLAGNEQFF TGTGCCAGCAGCTTAGCTGAAGGACTAGCGGGGAATGAGCAGTTCTTC
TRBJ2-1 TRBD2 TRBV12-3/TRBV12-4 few CASNGGRGLADYNEQFF TGTGCCAGCAACGGGGGACGAGGGCTAGCGGACTACAATGAGCAGTTCTTC
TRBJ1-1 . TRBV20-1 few CSARGLDTLNTEAFF TGCAGTGCTAGAGGATTGGACACCCTGAACACTGAAGCTTTCTTT
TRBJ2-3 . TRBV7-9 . CASSPGLYSTDTQYF TGTGCCAGCAGCCCCGGCCTGTACAGCACAGATACGCAGTATTTT
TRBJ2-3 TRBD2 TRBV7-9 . CASRFGGTSGSVDTQYF TGTGCCAGCAGGTTCGGCGGGACTAGCGGGAGCGTAGATACGCAGTATTTT
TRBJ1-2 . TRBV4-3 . CASSQDWSIPLTTYGYTF TGCGCCAGCAGCCAAGATTGGAGCATCCCTCTAACAACCTATGGCTACACCTTC
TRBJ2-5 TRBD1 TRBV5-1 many CASRTGGRQETQYF TGCGCCAGCAGGACAGGGGGCCGACAAGAGACCCAGTACTTC
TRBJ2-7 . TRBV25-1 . CASSEDDEQYF TGTGCCAGCAGTGAAGACGACGAGCAGTACTTC
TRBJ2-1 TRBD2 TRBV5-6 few CASSLGTSGSHEQFF TGTGCCAGCAGCTTGGGGACTAGCGGGAGTCATGAGCAGTTCTTC
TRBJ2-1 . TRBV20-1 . CSASSGTYNEQFF TGCAGTGCTTCAAGCGGGACATACAATGAGCAGTTCTTC
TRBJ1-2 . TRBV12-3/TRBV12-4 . CASSSYGLRVGSDGYTF TGTGCCAGCAGTTCCTATGGCCTCCGGGTCGGAAGCGATGGCTACACCTTC
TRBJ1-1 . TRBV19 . CASSTFGSTEAFF TGTGCCAGTAGTACCTTTGGGAGCACTGAAGCTTTCTTT
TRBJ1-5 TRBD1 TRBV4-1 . CASSQDLPGGSNQPQHF TGCGCCAGCAGCCAAGATCTGCCAGGGGGTAGCAATCAGCCCCAGCATTTT
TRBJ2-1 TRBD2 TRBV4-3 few CASSQTGTSGTAYNEQFF TGCGCCAGCAGCCAGACCGGGACTAGCGGGACAGCATACAATGAGCAGTTCTTC
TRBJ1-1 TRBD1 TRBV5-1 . CASSFARGSYTEAFF TGCGCCAGCAGCTTTGCCAGGGGGTCTTACACTGAAGCTTTCTTT
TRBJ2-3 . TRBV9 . CASSTSSSDTQYF TGTGCCAGCAGCACAAGTAGCTCAGATACGCAGTATTTT
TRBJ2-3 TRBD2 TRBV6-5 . CASSYAGLAATDTQYF TGTGCCAGCAGTTACGCGGGACTAGCGGCCACAGATACGCAGTATTTT
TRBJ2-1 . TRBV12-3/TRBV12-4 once CASSKHSGHNEQFF TGTGCCAGCAGTAAGCACTCCGGGCATAATGAGCAGTTCTTC
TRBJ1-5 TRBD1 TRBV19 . CAITSGGRGSNQPQHF TGTGCCATTACTTCAGGGGGCAGGGGAAGCAATCAGCCCCAGCATTTT
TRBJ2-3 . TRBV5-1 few CASSPTAYPVSGPFTDTQYF TGCGCCAGCAGCCCGACCGCCTACCCCGTTTCAGGACCGTTCACAGATACGCAGTATTTT
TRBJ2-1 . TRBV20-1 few CSAFRRDNYNEQFF TGCAGTGCTTTCCGTAGGGACAACTACAATGAGCAGTTCTTC
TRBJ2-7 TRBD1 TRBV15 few CATSPRSEGAEQYF TGTGCCACCAGCCCCCGCAGTGAGGGGGCCGAGCAGTACTTC
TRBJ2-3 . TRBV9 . CASSAEMPDTQYF TGTGCCAGCAGCGCGGAGATGCCAGATACGCAGTATTTT
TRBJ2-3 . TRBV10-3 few CAISGGTTDTQYF TGTGCCATCAGTGGAGGTACCACAGATACGCAGTATTTT
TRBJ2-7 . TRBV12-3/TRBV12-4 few CASTPLAGASYEQYF TGTGCCAGCACCCCTCTGGCGGGGGCCTCCTACGAGCAGTACTTC
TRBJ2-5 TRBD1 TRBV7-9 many CASSPSTGNLETQYF TGTGCCAGCAGCCCCTCGACAGGGAATCTGGAGACCCAGTACTTC
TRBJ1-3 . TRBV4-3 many CASSQDRTVSGNTIYF TGCGCCAGCAGCCAAGATCGAACAGTCTCTGGAAACACCATATATTTT
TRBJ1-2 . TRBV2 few CASSENSRVLYGYTF TGTGCCAGCAGTGAGAACAGCCGGGTCCTCTATGGCTACACCTTC
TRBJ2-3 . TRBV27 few CASRTEASTDTQYF TGTGCCAGCAGGACAGAAGCTAGCACAGATACGCAGTATTTT
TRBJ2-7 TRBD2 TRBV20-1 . CSARLGLAENSYEQYF TGCAGTGCTAGGCTTGGACTAGCGGAAAACTCCTACGAGCAGTACTTC
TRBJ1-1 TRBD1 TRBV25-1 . CASSGQGAVFDTEAFF TGTGCCAGCAGTGGACAGGGGGCTGTCTTTGACACTGAAGCTTTCTTT
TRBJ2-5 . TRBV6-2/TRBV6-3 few CASSYTRTEKTQYF TGTGCCAGCAGTTACACGAGGACAGAAAAGACCCAGTACTTC
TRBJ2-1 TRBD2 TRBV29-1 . CSVVGSSGGSYNEQFF TGCAGCGTTGTAGGATCTAGCGGAGGCTCCTACAATGAGCAGTTCTTC
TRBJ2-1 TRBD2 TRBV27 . CASSLLAGGFYEQFF TGTGCCAGCAGTCTGCTAGCGGGGGGCTTCTATGAGCAGTTCTTC
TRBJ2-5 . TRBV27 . CASSWGLAETQYF TGTGCCAGCAGTTGGGGACTGGCAGAGACCCAGTACTTC
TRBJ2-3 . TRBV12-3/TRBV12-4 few CASSPDLATDTQYF TGTGCCAGCAGTCCTGACCTAGCCACAGATACGCAGTATTTT
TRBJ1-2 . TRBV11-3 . CASSLGNGYTF TGTGCCAGCAGCTTAGGGAATGGCTACACCTTC
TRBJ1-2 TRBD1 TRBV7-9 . CASSLEGQGGYGYTF TGTGCCAGCAGCTTAGAGGGACAGGGGGGCTATGGCTACACCTTC
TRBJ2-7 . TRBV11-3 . CASSLDEGSYEQYF TGTGCCAGCAGCTTAGACGAGGGGTCCTACGAGCAGTACTTC
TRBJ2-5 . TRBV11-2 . CASSLGTALVSQYF TGTGCCAGCAGCTTAGGGACGGCCCTTGTCTCCCAGTACTTC
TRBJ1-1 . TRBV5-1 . CASSLYSPADTEAFF TGCGCCAGCAGCTTATATTCCCCGGCGGACACTGAAGCTTTCTTT